This TCR beta chain was documented in a study of vaccination effects on CD4 cells after COVID-19. About the research overall: Participants got two doses of BNT162b2 or mRNA-1273 vaccine.

TCRdb keeps only in-frame clones here, not all; method: immunoSEQ multiplex PCR. The sample lists approximately 74,000 clones, approximately 74% occurring once. This CDR3 has 18 amino acids. V dropped 1 base and J dropped 5 bases, with 20 bases sitting between them. Germline V CDR1 and CDR2: SGHTA, FQGNSA. With respect to this clone: Its cognate antigen is unknown.

With the ViraFEST assay, the study expanded antigen-specific CD4+ T cells using viral peptide pools, then sequenced them. An approximately ten-day culture period preceded the isolation of CD4+ T cells. All vaccine recipients tested negative for nucleocapsid antibodies and had never contracted SARS-CoV-2 infection. A density of around 2 million PBMC per well was used; these cells were cultured with roughly 10 IU/ml IL-2 and about 10 ug/ml peptides. Whole-study results and caveats: Long after vaccination, the clones induced by infection and by vaccine shrank markedly in size.

V usage is TRBV7-2 and J usage is TRBJ2-2; D may be TRBD1 (6 bases). This clonotype was sampled from a human donor who received a COVID-19 vaccine. The material was CD4+ T cells from PBMCs cultured with HCoV-NL63 spike peptides, obtained before COVID-19 vaccination. The CDR3 DNA reads as TGTGCCAGCAGCTTAGGTGAGTCCGGGACACAATGTACCGGGGAGCTGTTTTTT. It encodes CASSLGESGTQCTGELFF.